This TCR beta chain originates from a study of T cells in Graves' hyperthyroidism and ophthalmopathy. It was RNA transcripts that yielded the amplified TCR beta CDR3 regions. Primed by the HTBI set, a first-round RT-PCR was run on the TCR CDR3. MiXCR was run by TCRdb on the multiplex PCR reads, yielding one entry per CDR3 protein. The data hold around 200,000 distinct CDR3 sequences, with over 15% observed a single time. This clonotype was seen at least ten times. This sequence originates from a woman aged 45-65 years with Graves' hyperthyroidism. Sequencing was done on a sample of blood.

CDR3 DNA sequence: TGTGCCAGCAGGGGCGGGACAGTAAGACTCCTCACTGGGGCCAACGTCCTGACTTTC. Translating gives CASRGGTVRLLTGANVLTF. The chain is built from TRBV2 and TRBJ2-6; D might be TRBD1 (7 bases). Germline CDR1 SNHLY, CDR2 FYNNEI. The V gene lost 6 bases and the J gene lost 2 bases, with 23 bases spanning the gap. CDR3 length equals 19 residues.